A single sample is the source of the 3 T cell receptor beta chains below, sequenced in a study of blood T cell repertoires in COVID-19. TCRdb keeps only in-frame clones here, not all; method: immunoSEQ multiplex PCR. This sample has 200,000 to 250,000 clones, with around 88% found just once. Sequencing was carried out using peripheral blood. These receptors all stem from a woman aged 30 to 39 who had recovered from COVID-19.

This CDR3 is CASSLAGRGVIDTQYF. The CDR3 coding sequence is TGTGCCAGCAGCTTAGCAGGGCGGGGGGTGATAGATACGCAGTATTTT. The chain couples TRBV7-2 to TRBJ2-3; 8 bases agree with TRBD2. The junction had 7 bases not matched to a gene; V was cut back by 0 bases and J by 5 bases. Germline CDR1 reads SGHTA; CDR2 reads FQGNSA. The CDR3 is 16 amino acids. Variable domain in full (rest from reference TRBV7-2 and TRBJ2-3): GAGVSQSPSNKVTEKGKDVELRCDPISGHTALYWYRQSLGQGLEFLIYFQGNSAPDKSGLPSDRFSAERTGGSVSTLTIQRTQQEDSAVYLCASSLAGRGVIDTQYFGPGTRLTVL.

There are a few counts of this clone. CDR3 sequence reads: CATSSRPGGYNSPLHF. In DNA, the CDR3 is TGTGCCACCTCTTCTAGACCAGGGGGATATAATTCACCCCTCCACTTT. V usage is TRBV27 and J usage is TRBJ1-6; TRBD1 agrees at 7 bases. The CDR3 is made up of 16 amino acids. With V trimmed by 10 bases and J by 4 bases, 13 bases remained unmatched. Germline CDR1 is MNHEY and CDR2 is SMNVEV (reference sequence).

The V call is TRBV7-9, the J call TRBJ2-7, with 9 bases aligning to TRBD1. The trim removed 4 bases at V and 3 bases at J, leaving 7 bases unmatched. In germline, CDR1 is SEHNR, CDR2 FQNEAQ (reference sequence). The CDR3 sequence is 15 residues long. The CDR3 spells CASSSTGTGFYEQYF. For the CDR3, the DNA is TGTGCCAGCAGCTCAACCGGGACAGGGTTCTACGAGCAGTACTTC.